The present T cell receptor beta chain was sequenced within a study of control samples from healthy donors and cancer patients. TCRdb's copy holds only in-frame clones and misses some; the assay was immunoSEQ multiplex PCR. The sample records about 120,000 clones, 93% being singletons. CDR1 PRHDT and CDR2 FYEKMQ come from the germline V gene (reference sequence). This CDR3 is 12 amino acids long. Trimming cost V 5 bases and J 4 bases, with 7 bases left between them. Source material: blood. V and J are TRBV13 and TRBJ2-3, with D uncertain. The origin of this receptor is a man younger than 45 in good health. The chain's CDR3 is CASSRLPDTQYF. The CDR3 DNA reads TGTGCCAGCAGCCGCCTGCCAGATACGCAGTATTTT.